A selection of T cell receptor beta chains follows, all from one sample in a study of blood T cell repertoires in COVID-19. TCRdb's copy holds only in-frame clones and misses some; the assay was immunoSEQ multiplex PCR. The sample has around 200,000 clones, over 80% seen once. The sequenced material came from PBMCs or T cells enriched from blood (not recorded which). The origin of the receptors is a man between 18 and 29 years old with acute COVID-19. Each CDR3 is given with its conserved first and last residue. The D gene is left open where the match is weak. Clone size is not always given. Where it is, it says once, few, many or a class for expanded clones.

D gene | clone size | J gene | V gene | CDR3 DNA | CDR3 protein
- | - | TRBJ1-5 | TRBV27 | TGTGCCAGCAGTTTATTTCCTCGCGGGCCCCAGCCCCAGCATTTT | CASSLFPRGPQPQHF
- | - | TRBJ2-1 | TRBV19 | TGTGCCAGTAGTACCGGAGGTGAGCAGTTCTTC | CASSTGGEQFF
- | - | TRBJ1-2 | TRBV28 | TGTGCCAGCAGCCCGGGAGAGGGCTTCTCTGGCTACACCTTC | CASSPGEGFSGYTF
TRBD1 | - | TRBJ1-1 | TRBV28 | TGTGCCAGCAGTACCCGGACGACAGGGGTTACGGCTGAAGCTTTCTTT | CASSTRTTGVTAEAFF
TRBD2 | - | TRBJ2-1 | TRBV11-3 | TGTGCCAGCAGCACCCCCTTCGCGGGAGGGAACAATGAGCAGTTCTTC | CASSTPFAGGNNEQFF
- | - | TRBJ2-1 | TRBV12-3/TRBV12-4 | TGTGCCAGCAGTCCTGACAACAATGAGCAGTTCTTC | CASSPDNNEQFF
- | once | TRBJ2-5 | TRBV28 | TGTGCCAGCGGAGGGACAGTCCAAGAGACCCAGTACTTC | CASGGTVQETQYF
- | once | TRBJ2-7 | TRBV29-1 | TGCAGCGTCACCCAGGACAGCTTCTACGAGCAGTACTTC | CSVTQDSFYEQYF
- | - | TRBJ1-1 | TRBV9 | TGTGCCAGCAGCGTAGACATTAACACTGAAGCTTTCTTT | CASSVDINTEAFF
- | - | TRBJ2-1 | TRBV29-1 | TGCAGCGCCAGGGTCAATGAGCAGTTCTTC | CSARVNEQFF
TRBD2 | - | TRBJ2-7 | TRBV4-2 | TGTGCCAGCAGCCAAGGGACTAGCGGGACCTTCTCCTACGAGCAGTACTTC | CASSQGTSGTFSYEQYF
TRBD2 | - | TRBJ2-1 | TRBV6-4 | TGTGCCAGCAGTCCCGGACTAGCGGGAGGGGCCGATGAGCAGTTCTTC | CASSPGLAGGADEQFF
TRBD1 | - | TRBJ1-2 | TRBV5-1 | TGCGCCAGCAGCTACTATTGGGGACAGGGGACGATTAACTATGGCTACACCTTC | CASSYYWGQGTINYGYTF
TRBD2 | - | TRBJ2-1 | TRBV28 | TGTGCCACCAACGAAGGGGTAGCGGGGACATACGAGCAGTTCTTC | CATNEGVAGTYEQFF
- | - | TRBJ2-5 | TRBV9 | TGTGCCAGCAGCGGCGGGACTCCCCAAGAGACCCAGTACTTC | CASSGGTPQETQYF